Listed below are T cell receptor beta chains from one sample, sequenced in a study of sequential checkpoint blockade in melanoma. Generated by immunoSEQ multiplex PCR, the TCRdb table keeps only in-frame clones and is missing some. This sample yields 15,000 to 20,000 clones, of which 60% to 80% are seen a single time; roughly 35% belongs to the top ten. Sample: CD8+ T cells sorted from blood (inferred from file names), taken from a patient given nivolumab and ipilimumab in sequence. The receptors come from a human donor with melanoma. CDR3s include the opening cysteine and the closing phenylalanine or tryptophan. D genes are given only for firm matches. The size of a clone is reported for some rows only, either as once, few or many, or as a class for expanded clones.

j_call: TRBJ2-1
v_call: TRBV28
d_call: TRBD1
clone_size: NA
cdr3_aa: CATRDRGIDEQFF
cdr3_nt: TGTGCCACCCGGGACAGGGGTATCGATGAGCAGTTCTTC

j_call: TRBJ2-7
v_call: TRBV9
d_call: TRBD2
clone_size: NA
cdr3_aa: CASSGPGTSGSYEQYF
cdr3_nt: TGTGCCAGCAGCGGACCAGGGACTAGCGGATCCTACGAGCAGTACTTC

j_call: TRBJ1-5
v_call: TRBV15
d_call: NA
clone_size: NA
cdr3_aa: CATSRDRGSGQPQHF
cdr3_nt: TGTGCCACCAGCAGAGATCGGGGGTCCGGGCAGCCCCAGCATTTT

j_call: TRBJ2-5
v_call: TRBV6-1
d_call: NA
clone_size: NA
cdr3_aa: CASSEFYPELRTQYF
cdr3_nt: TGTGCCAGCAGTGAATTCTACCCCGAACTTCGGACCCAGTACTTC

j_call: TRBJ1-2
v_call: TRBV7-9
d_call: NA
clone_size: medium-sized
cdr3_aa: CASSLGTEYYGYTF
cdr3_nt: TGTGCCAGCAGCTTAGGGACAGAGTACTATGGCTACACCTTC

j_call: TRBJ2-7
v_call: TRBV6-6
d_call: TRBD1
clone_size: NA
cdr3_aa: CASSFGTGTYEQYF
cdr3_nt: TGTGCCAGCAGTTTCGGGACAGGGACCTACGAGCAGTACTTC

j_call: TRBJ2-5
v_call: TRBV5-4
d_call: TRBD2
clone_size: few
cdr3_aa: CASSLVAGGPSETQYF
cdr3_nt: TGTGCCAGCAGCTTGGTAGCGGGAGGGCCCTCAGAGACCCAGTACTTC

j_call: TRBJ1-5
v_call: TRBV4-1
d_call: NA
clone_size: NA
cdr3_aa: CASSSGVNSLDQPQHF
cdr3_nt: TGCGCCAGCAGCTCTGGTGTGAACAGCCTCGATCAGCCCCAGCATTTT

j_call: TRBJ2-5
v_call: TRBV2
d_call: TRBD1
clone_size: NA
cdr3_aa: CASSVNRGQETQYF
cdr3_nt: TGTGCCAGCAGCGTCAACAGGGGCCAAGAGACCCAGTACTTC

j_call: TRBJ2-7
v_call: TRBV6-1
d_call: NA
clone_size: NA
cdr3_aa: CASTRGTESYEQYF
cdr3_nt: TGTGCCAGCACTCGGGGGACTGAATCCTACGAGCAGTACTTC

j_call: TRBJ1-5
v_call: TRBV6-5
d_call: NA
clone_size: NA
cdr3_aa: CAISEGEDQPQHF
cdr3_nt: TGTGCCATCAGTGAGGGGGAAGATCAGCCCCAGCATTTT

j_call: TRBJ1-6
v_call: TRBV6-1
d_call: NA
clone_size: NA
cdr3_aa: CASSLLSSYNSPLHF
cdr3_nt: TGTGCCAGCAGCCTACTGAGCTCCTATAATTCACCCCTCCACTTT

j_call: TRBJ2-3
v_call: TRBV2
d_call: NA
clone_size: NA
cdr3_aa: CATNHFQDGGYVVRDTQYF
cdr3_nt: TGTGCCACCAACCACTTTCAAGACGGGGGTTATGTGGTAAGGGATACGCAGTATTTT

j_call: TRBJ2-7
v_call: TRBV11-2
d_call: NA
clone_size: NA
cdr3_aa: CASSLISAGATYEQYF
cdr3_nt: TGTGCCAGCAGCTTAATATCGGCGGGGGCTACCTACGAGCAGTACTTC

j_call: TRBJ2-7
v_call: TRBV7-6
d_call: TRBD2
clone_size: NA
cdr3_aa: CASSLAGGYEQYF
cdr3_nt: TGTGCCAGCAGCCTAGCGGGGGGGTACGAGCAGTACTTC

j_call: TRBJ2-2
v_call: TRBV30
d_call: NA
clone_size: medium-sized
cdr3_aa: CAWTPSANTGELFF
cdr3_nt: TGTGCCTGGACCCCTAGCGCCAACACCGGGGAGCTGTTTTTT

j_call: TRBJ2-1
v_call: TRBV19
d_call: TRBD1
clone_size: few
cdr3_aa: CASSITGTGYNEQFF
cdr3_nt: TGTGCCAGTAGTATAACCGGGACAGGGTACAATGAGCAGTTCTTC

j_call: TRBJ2-2
v_call: TRBV7-8
d_call: TRBD2
clone_size: NA
cdr3_aa: CASFPTSGGFTGELFF
cdr3_nt: TGTGCCAGCTTCCCGACTAGCGGGGGGTTTACCGGGGAGCTGTTTTTT

j_call: TRBJ2-7
v_call: TRBV5-1
d_call: NA
clone_size: NA
cdr3_aa: CASSLGSGSSEQYF
cdr3_nt: TGCGCCAGCAGCTTGGGGTCAGGTTCCTCCGAGCAGTACTTC

j_call: TRBJ2-3
v_call: TRBV5-1
d_call: TRBD2
clone_size: NA
cdr3_aa: CASSSRGGSSTDTQYF
cdr3_nt: TGCGCCAGCAGCTCACGGGGGGGCTCTAGCACAGATACGCAGTATTTT

j_call: TRBJ1-2
v_call: TRBV6-5
d_call: NA
clone_size: few
cdr3_aa: CASSYGGIGLNYGYTF
cdr3_nt: TGTGCCAGCAGTTACGGGGGGATTGGCCTCAACTATGGCTACACCTTC

j_call: TRBJ1-1
v_call: TRBV5-5
d_call: NA
clone_size: medium-sized
cdr3_aa: CASSPYTNTEAFF
cdr3_nt: TGTGCCAGCAGCCCTTACACGAACACTGAAGCTTTCTTT

j_call: TRBJ2-7
v_call: TRBV25-1
d_call: TRBD2
clone_size: NA
cdr3_aa: CASSKGLAGVHEQYF
cdr3_nt: TGTGCCAGCAGTAAAGGACTAGCGGGAGTCCACGAGCAGTACTTC

j_call: TRBJ2-3
v_call: TRBV6-4
d_call: TRBD2
clone_size: NA
cdr3_aa: CASSDSISGGGTDTQYF
cdr3_nt: TGTGCCAGCAGTGACTCGATTAGCGGGGGGGGCACAGATACGCAGTATTTT

j_call: TRBJ2-7
v_call: TRBV6-1
d_call: TRBD2
clone_size: NA
cdr3_aa: CASGLRSGSGNEQYF
cdr3_nt: TGTGCCAGCGGCTTACGGAGCGGGAGTGGGAACGAGCAGTACTTC

j_call: TRBJ2-3
v_call: TRBV15
d_call: TRBD2
clone_size: NA
cdr3_aa: CATSSRRQSGTSTDTQYF
cdr3_nt: TGTGCCACCAGCAGTCGACGCCAAAGCGGGACTAGCACAGATACGCAGTATTTT

j_call: TRBJ2-7
v_call: TRBV4-3
d_call: TRBD2
clone_size: NA
cdr3_aa: CASSHLYDSGTTPEQYF
cdr3_nt: TGCGCCAGCAGCCACCTGTATGATAGCGGGACCACCCCCGAGCAGTACTTC

j_call: TRBJ2-3
v_call: TRBV4-3
d_call: TRBD1
clone_size: few
cdr3_aa: CASSQVGQGVDTQYF
cdr3_nt: TGCGCCAGCAGCCAAGTGGGACAGGGTGTGGATACGCAGTATTTT

j_call: TRBJ2-1
v_call: TRBV13
d_call: TRBD1
clone_size: NA
cdr3_aa: CASSGGQGRSNEQFF
cdr3_nt: TGTGCCAGCAGCGGGGGACAGGGGAGAAGCAATGAGCAGTTCTTC

j_call: TRBJ2-6
v_call: TRBV9
d_call: NA
clone_size: NA
cdr3_aa: CASSVVGGGANVLTF
cdr3_nt: TGTGCCAGCAGCGTAGTAGGGGGTGGGGCCAACGTCCTGACTTTC

j_call: TRBJ2-2
v_call: TRBV4-1
d_call: NA
clone_size: NA
cdr3_aa: CASSHPTGTGELFF
cdr3_nt: TGCGCCAGCAGCCACCCGACAGGCACCGGGGAGCTGTTTTTT

j_call: TRBJ1-1
v_call: TRBV6-5
d_call: NA
clone_size: NA
cdr3_aa: CASSYGERREAFF
cdr3_nt: TGTGCCAGCAGTTACGGGGAGCGGAGAGAAGCTTTCTTT

j_call: TRBJ2-5
v_call: TRBV5-8
d_call: TRBD1
clone_size: NA
cdr3_aa: CASSARTGGDQETQYF
cdr3_nt: TGTGCCAGCAGCGCACGGACAGGGGGAGATCAAGAGACCCAGTACTTC

j_call: TRBJ1-1
v_call: TRBV2
d_call: TRBD1
clone_size: NA
cdr3_aa: CASRGQAYTEAFF
cdr3_nt: TGTGCCAGCAGGGGACAGGCATACACTGAAGCTTTCTTT

j_call: TRBJ2-7
v_call: TRBV29-1
d_call: TRBD2
clone_size: NA
cdr3_aa: CSVSSSGYSYEQYF
cdr3_nt: TGCAGCGTTTCCTCTAGCGGGTACTCCTACGAGCAGTACTTC

j_call: TRBJ1-5
v_call: TRBV27
d_call: NA
clone_size: once
cdr3_aa: CASSLGQSNQPQHF
cdr3_nt: TGTGCCAGCAGTCTAGGACAGTCCAATCAGCCCCAGCATTTT

j_call: TRBJ1-2
v_call: TRBV29-1
d_call: NA
clone_size: once
cdr3_aa: CSVEGLGVGGYTF
cdr3_nt: TGCAGCGTTGAAGGACTCGGGGTCGGTGGCTACACCTTC

j_call: TRBJ1-4
v_call: TRBV6-1
d_call: NA
clone_size: NA
cdr3_aa: CASSLGREASFFF
cdr3_nt: TGTGCCAGCAGTCTGGGGAGGGAAGCGTCGTTCTTTTTT

j_call: TRBJ2-7
v_call: TRBV21-1
d_call: NA
clone_size: NA
cdr3_aa: CASSKAQTRTVYEQYF
cdr3_nt: TGTGCCAGCAGCAAAGCGCAGACCCGGACAGTCTACGAGCAGTACTTC

j_call: TRBJ1-5
v_call: TRBV27
d_call: NA
clone_size: NA
cdr3_aa: CASSFSANQPQHF
cdr3_nt: TGTGCCAGCAGTTTCTCAGCGAATCAGCCCCAGCATTTT

j_call: TRBJ2-1
v_call: TRBV19
d_call: TRBD1
clone_size: NA
cdr3_aa: CASSLMDRRSYNEQFF
cdr3_nt: TGTGCCAGTAGTCTCATGGACAGGCGATCCTACAATGAGCAGTTCTTC

j_call: TRBJ2-1
v_call: TRBV28
d_call: NA
clone_size: NA
cdr3_aa: CASSPTLRGIHNEQFF
cdr3_nt: TGTGCCAGCAGTCCTACCCTCAGGGGCATACACAATGAGCAGTTCTTC

j_call: TRBJ2-1
v_call: TRBV27
d_call: TRBD2
clone_size: NA
cdr3_aa: CASSSGLAHEQFF
cdr3_nt: TGTGCCAGCAGTTCGGGACTAGCCCATGAGCAGTTCTTC

j_call: TRBJ2-1
v_call: TRBV14
d_call: TRBD2
clone_size: NA
cdr3_aa: CASSRFVAGDNNEQFF
cdr3_nt: TGTGCCAGCAGCCGCTTCGTAGCGGGAGATAACAATGAGCAGTTCTTC